This TCR beta chain was identified during a study of cytomegalovirus exposure and HLA in healthy donors. On this clone itself: Its antigen is undetermined.

This CDR3 is built from 15 residues. The V and J ends lost 2 bases and 6 bases, in that order; junction bases with no gene match: 6. Germline assignment: CDR1 SGHNT and CDR2 YENEEA. Findings and caveats of the study: Highly shared variants forming one cluster were likely a sequencing artifact. Analyzed later, most CMV-associated TCR beta chains appeared HLA-restricted.

Researchers ran the PCR with 60 Vbeta and 13 Jbeta primers. Profiling relied on immunoSEQ multiplex PCR, and the TCRdb table lists in-frame clones only, not all of them. The table includes 66,000 or so clones, about 90% detected once. Sequencing was performed on PBMCs. The chain employs TRBV11-3 and TRBJ2-7; the match to TRBD1 covers 11 bases. This clonotype originated in a man aged 30 to 39 in good health and CMV-seropositive. The CDR3 reads CASSLSGTGGREQYF. For the CDR3, the DNA is TGTGCCAGCAGCTTATCCGGGACAGGGGGACGCGAGCAGTACTTC.